This TCR beta chain appears in the sequencing data of a study of cytomegalovirus exposure and HLA in healthy donors. Study-level background: Earlier findings included more than 95 million unique TCR beta sequences obtained from roughly 200 million T cells. Study-level findings and limits: The authors reported that TCR beta sequences could predict HLA-A and HLA-B alleles. These predictions were accurate for most subjects in the first cohort.

Despite likely unrecorded immune exposures, the donors were nominally healthy at the time of sampling. A multiplex PCR was run with 60 Vbeta primers and 13 Jbeta primers. Using immunoSEQ multiplex PCR, the repertoire was profiled, and TCRdb retains in-frame clones only, with some absent. The data contain about 200,000 clones, around 77% of them singletons. The CDR3 runs 15 residues. The germline gives CDR1 MNHNS, CDR2 SASEGT. Concerning this clone: Its antigen is as yet unknown. At one of its ends the junction is not consistent with the germline gene, which may arise from a read error. The sample holds other DNA sequences that translate to the same CDR3.

The specimen was PBMCs. The TCR comes from a man under 40 in good health and CMV-seronegative. The chain has TRBV6-1 and TRBJ1-5; D possibly corresponds to TRBD1 (5 bases). The CDR3 DNA reads TGTGCCAGCAGTGAACAGGGACTGGGTAATCAGCCACAGCATTTT. Residues: CASSEQGLGNQPQHF.